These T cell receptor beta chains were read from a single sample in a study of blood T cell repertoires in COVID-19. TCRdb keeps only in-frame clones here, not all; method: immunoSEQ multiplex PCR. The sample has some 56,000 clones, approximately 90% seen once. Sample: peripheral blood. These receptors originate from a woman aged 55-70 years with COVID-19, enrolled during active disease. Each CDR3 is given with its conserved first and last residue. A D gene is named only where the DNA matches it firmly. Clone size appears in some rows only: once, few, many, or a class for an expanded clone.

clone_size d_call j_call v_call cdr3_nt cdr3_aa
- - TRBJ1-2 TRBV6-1 TGTGCCAGCAGTGAAGGGGGGGGCTATGGCTACACCTTC CASSEGGGYGYTF
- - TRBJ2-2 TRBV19 TGTGCCAGTAGTATAGCCGGGACTGCGAACACCGGGGAGCTGTTTTTT CASSIAGTANTGELFF
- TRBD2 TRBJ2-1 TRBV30 TGTGCCTGGAGCGGCAAGCGGGAGCAGAATGAGCAGTTCTTC CAWSGKREQNEQFF
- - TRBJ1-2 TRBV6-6 TGTGCCAGCAGTTATAGGGAGATCACAGACTATGGCTACACCTTC CASSYREITDYGYTF
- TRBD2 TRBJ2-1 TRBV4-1 TGCGCCAGCAGCCAAGTGGGCGGGAGAGAGTGGAATGAGCAGTTCTTC CASSQVGGREWNEQFF
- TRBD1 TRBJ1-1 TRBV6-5 TGTGCCAGCAGTTTAGACAGGGTGAACACTGAAGCTTTCTTT CASSLDRVNTEAFF
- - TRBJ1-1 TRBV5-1 TGCGCCAGCAGCTTGGATGGGAGGTCTGGCACTGAAGCTTTCTTT CASSLDGRSGTEAFF
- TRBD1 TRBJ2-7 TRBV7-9 TGTGCCAGCAGCTCCGGGACAGGGTGGGTAGAGCAGTACTTC CASSSGTGWVEQYF
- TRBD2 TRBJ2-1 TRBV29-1 TGCAGCCATCGGACTAGCGGGACAGCATACAATGAGCAGTTCTTC CSHRTSGTAYNEQFF
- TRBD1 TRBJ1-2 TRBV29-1 TGCAGCGTTCGCAGGGACAGGTCGGGTGGCTACACCTTC CSVRRDRSGGYTF
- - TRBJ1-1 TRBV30 TGTGCCTGGAGTGTAGGGGGATTGAACACTGAAGCTTTCTTT CAWSVGGLNTEAFF
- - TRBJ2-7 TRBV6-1 TGTGCCAGCAGTGATCCAGGACGGACAAGCTCCTACGAGCAGTACTTC CASSDPGRTSSYEQYF
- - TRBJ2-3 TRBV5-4 TGTGCCAGCAGCTTACGGCTACCTCCGGGTACGCAGTATTTT CASSLRLPPGTQYF
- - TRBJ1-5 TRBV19 TGTGCCAGTAGCTCCCCCCCCGCGGGAAATCAGCCCCAGCATTTT CASSSPPAGNQPQHF
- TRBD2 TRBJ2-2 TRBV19 TGTGCCAGTATTGCAGGACTAGCGGGAGGGCCGGGGACCGGGGAGCTGTTTTTT CASIAGLAGGPGTGELFF
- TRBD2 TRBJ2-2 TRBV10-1 TGCGCCAGCAGTGAGTCAACATTTAGGCTAGCGGCGAACACCGGGGAGCTGTTTTTT CASSESTFRLAANTGELFF
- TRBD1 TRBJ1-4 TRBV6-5 TGTGCCAGCAGATCTCGGACAGGGTTTGAAAAACTGTTTTTT CASRSRTGFEKLFF
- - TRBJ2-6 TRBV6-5 TGTGCCAGCAGTTACGACAAGAGCTCTGGGGCCAACGTCCTGACTTTC CASSYDKSSGANVLTF
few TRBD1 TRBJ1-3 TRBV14 TGTGCCAGCAGCCTGGACAGGGGGCAAGGAAACACCATATATTTT CASSLDRGQGNTIYF
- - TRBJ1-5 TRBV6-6 TGTGCCAGCAGTTACTCTGACCGGCGGGGTCAGCCCCAGCATTTT CASSYSDRRGQPQHF
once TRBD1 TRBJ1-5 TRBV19 TGTGCCAGTAGTGCCGGGACAGGGGGCTTCGGTCAGCCCCAGCATTTT CASSAGTGGFGQPQHF
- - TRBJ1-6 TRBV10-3 TGTGCCACCACCACACAGGGACCTCTTAATTCACCCCTCCACTTT CATTTQGPLNSPLHF
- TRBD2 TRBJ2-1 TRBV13 TGTGCCAGCAGCACATGGACTAGCGGGAACAATGAGCAGTTCTTC CASSTWTSGNNEQFF
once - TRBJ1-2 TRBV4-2 TGTGCCAGCAGCCAAGAAGGGCCGGGGGGGTACAACTATGGCTACACCTTC CASSQEGPGGYNYGYTF
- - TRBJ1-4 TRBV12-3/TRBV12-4 TGTGCCAGCAGTTGGGGGGGGCGGGAAAAACTGTTTTTT CASSWGGREKLFF
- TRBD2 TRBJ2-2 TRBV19 TGTGCCAGTAGTCTCTTAGCGGGAGAGTTCGGGGAGCTGTTTTTT CASSLLAGEFGELFF
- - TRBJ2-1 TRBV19 TGTGCCAGTAGTAGGGACTTTTACAATGAGCAGTTCTTC CASSRDFYNEQFF
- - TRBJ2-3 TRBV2 TGTGCCAGCAGTGGAGCAGCTAGCACAGATACGCAGTATTTT CASSGAASTDTQYF
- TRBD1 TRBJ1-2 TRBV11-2 TGTGCCAGCAGCCCGCCGGGACAGCCGGTTTGGGGCTACACCTTC CASSPPGQPVWGYTF
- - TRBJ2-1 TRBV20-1 TGCAGTGCGAACAGGGTCAATGAGCAGTTCTTC CSANRVNEQFF
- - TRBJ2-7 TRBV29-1 TGCAGCGCCACCCTCCTCGGCGAGCAGTACTTC CSATLLGEQYF
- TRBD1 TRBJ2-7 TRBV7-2 TGTGCCAGCAGCTTAGATAACAGGGGGCGCGAGCAGTACTTC CASSLDNRGREQYF
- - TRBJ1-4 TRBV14 TGTGCCAGCAGCCAAGAACGGGCAGGGCGGCGTGAAAAACTGTTTTTT CASSQERAGRREKLFF
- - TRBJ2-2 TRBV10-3 TGTGCCATCAGTGAAACGGGACACGACACCGGGGAGCTGTTTTTT CAISETGHDTGELFF
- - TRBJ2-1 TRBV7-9 TGTGCCAGCAGCTTAGAAGCGAGGGGGAGTGAGCAGTTCTTC CASSLEARGSEQFF
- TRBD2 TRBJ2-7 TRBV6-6 TGTGCCAGCAGTTCCCGACTAGCGGGCCGCTACGAGCAGTACTTC CASSSRLAGRYEQYF
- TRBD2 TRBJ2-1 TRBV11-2 TGTGCCAGCAGCTTAGCCCGGACTAGCGGAAGCTCCTACAATGAGCAGTTCTTC CASSLARTSGSSYNEQFF
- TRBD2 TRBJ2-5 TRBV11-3 TGTGCCAGCAGTTCCAAGAGGACTAGCGGGAAAGAGACCCAGTACTTC CASSSKRTSGKETQYF
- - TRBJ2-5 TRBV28 TGTGCCAGCAGTTTCCCAGGGATCCAAGAGACCCAGTACTTC CASSFPGIQETQYF
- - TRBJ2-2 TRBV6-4 TGTGCCAGCAGTGTAACAAACACCGGGGAGCTGTTTTTT CASSVTNTGELFF
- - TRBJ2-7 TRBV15 TGTGCCACCAGCAGAGATGGGCAGGGTATTGGCTACGAGCAGTACTTC CATSRDGQGIGYEQYF
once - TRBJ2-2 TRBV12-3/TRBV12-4 TGTGCCAGCAGTTTCCATGGGGAGCTGTTTTTT CASSFHGELFF
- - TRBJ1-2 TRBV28 TGTGCCAGCAGTTTTTTCCTAGGGGATGGCTACACCTTC CASSFFLGDGYTF
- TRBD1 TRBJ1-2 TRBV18 TGTGCCAGCTCAGGCGGACAGGGCAAATATGGCTACACCTTC CASSGGQGKYGYTF
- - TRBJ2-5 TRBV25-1 TGTGCCAGCAGTGATTGGGGGAGAGGGGGAGAGACCCAGTACTTC CASSDWGRGGETQYF
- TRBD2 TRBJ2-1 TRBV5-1 TGCGCCAGCAGCCCCCAGGCGGGAGTTCGTTATGAGCAGTTCTTC CASSPQAGVRYEQFF
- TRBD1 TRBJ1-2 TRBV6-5 TGTGCCAGCAGTTACGAGGGGGCGGCCGGCTATGGCTACACCTTC CASSYEGAAGYGYTF
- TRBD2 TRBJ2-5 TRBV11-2 TGTGCCAGCAGCTCCTTAGCGGGAGTCTCGTGGACCCAGTACTTC CASSSLAGVSWTQYF
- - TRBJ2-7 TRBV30 TGTGCCTGGAGTGCGGAGAGGGACTACGAGCAGTACTTC CAWSAERDYEQYF
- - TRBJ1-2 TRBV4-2 TGTGCCAGCAGCCAAGGTGGCAGGGGCTACACCTTC CASSQGGRGYTF
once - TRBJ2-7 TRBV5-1 TGCGCCAGCAGCTTAGGACAGAGCTACGAGCAGTACTTC CASSLGQSYEQYF
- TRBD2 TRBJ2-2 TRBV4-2 TGTGCCAGCAGCCAAGTAGGGGCCGGGACTAGTAAGGTCGGGGAGCTGTTTTTT CASSQVGAGTSKVGELFF
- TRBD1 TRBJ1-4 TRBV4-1 TGCGCCAGCAGCCCGACCGGGACAGGCAATGAAAAACTGTTTTTT CASSPTGTGNEKLFF
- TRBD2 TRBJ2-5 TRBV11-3 TGTGCCAGCAGCTTAGTATCTAGCGGGGCAAAGGAGACCCAGTACTTC CASSLVSSGAKETQYF
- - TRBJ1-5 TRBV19 TGTGCCACCTCGCAGGAGGGCCGCAATCAGCCCCAGCATTTT CATSQEGRNQPQHF
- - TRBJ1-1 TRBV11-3 TGTGCCAGCAGCTTAGCTCTGTCTTCTACGGCTGAAGCTTTCTTT CASSLALSSTAEAFF
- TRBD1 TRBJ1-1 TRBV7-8 TGTGCCAGCAGCCCCCGGACAGGCCTAAACACTGAAGCTTTCTTT CASSPRTGLNTEAFF
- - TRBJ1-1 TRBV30 TGTGCCTGGGCTGGAGGGCTGGCCACTGAAGCTTTCTTT CAWAGGLATEAFF
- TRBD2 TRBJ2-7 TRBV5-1 TGCGCCAGCAGCTTGGGGACTAGCGGGAGTTTTACCTACGAGCAGTACTTC CASSLGTSGSFTYEQYF
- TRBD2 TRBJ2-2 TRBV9 TGTGCCAGCAGCGTAGAGCGGGAGGTAACCGGGGAGCTGTTTTTT CASSVEREVTGELFF